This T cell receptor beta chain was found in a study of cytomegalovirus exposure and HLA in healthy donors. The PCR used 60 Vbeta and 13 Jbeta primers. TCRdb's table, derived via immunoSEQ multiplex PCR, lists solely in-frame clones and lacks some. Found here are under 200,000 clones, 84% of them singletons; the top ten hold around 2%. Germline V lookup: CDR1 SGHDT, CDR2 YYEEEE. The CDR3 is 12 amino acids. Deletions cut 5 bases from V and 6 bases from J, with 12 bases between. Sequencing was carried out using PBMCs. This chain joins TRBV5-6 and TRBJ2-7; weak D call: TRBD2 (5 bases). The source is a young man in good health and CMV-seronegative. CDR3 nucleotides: TGTGCCAGCAGTTTTGGACTTACCGAGCAGTACTTC. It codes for CASSFGLTEQYF.